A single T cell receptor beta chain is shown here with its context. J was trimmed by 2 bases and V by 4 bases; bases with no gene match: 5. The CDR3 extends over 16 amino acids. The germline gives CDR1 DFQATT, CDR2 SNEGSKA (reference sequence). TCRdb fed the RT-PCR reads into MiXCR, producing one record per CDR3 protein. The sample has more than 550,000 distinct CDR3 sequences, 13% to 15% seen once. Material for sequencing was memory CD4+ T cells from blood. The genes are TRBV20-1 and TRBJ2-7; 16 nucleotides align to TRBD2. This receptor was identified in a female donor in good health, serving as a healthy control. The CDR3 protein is CSAMGTSGRGTYEQYF. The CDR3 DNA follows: TGCAGTGCTATGGGGACTAGCGGGAGGGGGACCTACGAGCAGTACTTC.